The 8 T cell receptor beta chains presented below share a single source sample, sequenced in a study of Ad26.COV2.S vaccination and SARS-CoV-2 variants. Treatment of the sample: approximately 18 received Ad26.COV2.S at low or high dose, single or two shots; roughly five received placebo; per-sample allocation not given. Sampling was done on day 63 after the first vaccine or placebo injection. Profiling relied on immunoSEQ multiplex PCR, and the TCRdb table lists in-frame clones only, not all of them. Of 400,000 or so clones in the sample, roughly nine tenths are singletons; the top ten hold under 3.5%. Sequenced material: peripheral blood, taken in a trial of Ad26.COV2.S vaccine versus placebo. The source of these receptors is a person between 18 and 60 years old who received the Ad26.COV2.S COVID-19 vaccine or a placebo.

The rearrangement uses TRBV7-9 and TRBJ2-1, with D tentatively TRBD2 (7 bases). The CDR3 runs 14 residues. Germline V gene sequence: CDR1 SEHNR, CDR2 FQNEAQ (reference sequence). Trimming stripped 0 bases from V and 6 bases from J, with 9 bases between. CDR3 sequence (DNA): TGTGCCAGCAGCTTAGCGGGGGGGCCCAATGAGCAGTTCTTC. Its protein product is CASSLAGGPNEQFF.

The CDR3 loop is CASSQDSEPVNTEAFF. The CDR3 nucleotides read TGCGCCAGCAGCCAAGATTCCGAGCCGGTGAACACTGAAGCTTTCTTT. The chain couples TRBV4-3 to TRBJ1-1; no clear D. This CDR3 region has 16 residues. With 0 bases removed from V and 0 bases from J, the gap between germline ends came to 11 bases. Germline CDR1 LGHNA, CDR2 YSLEER.

The chain's CDR3 is CAISGQFVYGYTF. CDR3 bases: TGTGCCATCAGTGGACAGTTTGTCTATGGCTACACCTTC. V usage is TRBV10-3 and J usage is TRBJ1-2; D may be TRBD1 (5 bases). Trimming stripped 4 bases from V and 4 bases from J, with 10 bases between. Germline V lookup: CDR1 ENHRY, CDR2 SYGVKD. The CDR3 covers 13 residues.

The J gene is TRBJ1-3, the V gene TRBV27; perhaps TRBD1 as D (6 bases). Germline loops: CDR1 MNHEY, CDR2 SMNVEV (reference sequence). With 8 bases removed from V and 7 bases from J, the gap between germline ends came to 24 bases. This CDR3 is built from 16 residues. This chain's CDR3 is CASRPQSGGGGNTIYF. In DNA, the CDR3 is TGTGCCAGCCGACCCCAATCGGGGGGTGGGGGCAACACCATATATTTT.

The chain's CDR3 is CASAGEYEQYF. CDR3 in DNA: TGTGCCTCCGCAGGGGAGTACGAGCAGTACTTC. The chain couples TRBV10-3 to TRBJ2-7, with a tentative D call TRBD1 (6 bases). There are 11 residues in the CDR3. V lost 11 bases and J lost 4, with 12 bases in between. Germline V gene sequence: CDR1 ENHRY, CDR2 SYGVKD.

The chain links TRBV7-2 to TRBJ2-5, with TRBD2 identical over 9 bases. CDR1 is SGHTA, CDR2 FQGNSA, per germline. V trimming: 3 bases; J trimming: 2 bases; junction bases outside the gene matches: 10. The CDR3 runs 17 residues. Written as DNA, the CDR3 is TGTGCCAGCAGCTTGACAAGTGGAGCGGGGGGTCAAGAGACCCAGTACTTC. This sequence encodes CASSLTSGAGGQETQYF.

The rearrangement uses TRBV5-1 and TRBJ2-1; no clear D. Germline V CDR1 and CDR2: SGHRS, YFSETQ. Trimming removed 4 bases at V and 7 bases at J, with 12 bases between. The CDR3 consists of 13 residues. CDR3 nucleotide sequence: TGCGCCAGCAGCCCCTTAAATGGGAATGAGCAGTTCTTC. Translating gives CASSPLNGNEQFF.

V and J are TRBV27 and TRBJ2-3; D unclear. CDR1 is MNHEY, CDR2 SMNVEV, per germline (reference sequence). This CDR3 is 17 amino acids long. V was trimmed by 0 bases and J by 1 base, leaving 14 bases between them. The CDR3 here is CASSLSDGVGGTDTQYF. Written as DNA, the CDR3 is TGTGCCAGCAGTTTATCAGATGGGGTAGGAGGCACAGATACGCAGTATTTT.